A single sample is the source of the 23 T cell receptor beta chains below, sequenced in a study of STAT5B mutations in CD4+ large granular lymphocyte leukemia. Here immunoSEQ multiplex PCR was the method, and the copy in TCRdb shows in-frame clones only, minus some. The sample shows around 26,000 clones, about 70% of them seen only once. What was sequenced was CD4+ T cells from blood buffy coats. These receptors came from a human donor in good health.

Here the CDR3 DNA reads TGTGCCAGCAGGCCGACAGGGAGTAGCAATCAGCCCCAGCATTTT. Protein product: CASRPTGSSNQPQHF. The chain links TRBV28 to TRBJ1-5; 7 nucleotides align to TRBD1. This CDR3 is built from 15 residues. Germline CDR1 is MDHEN and CDR2 is SYDVKM. With 6 bases clipped from V and 0 bases from J, the junction kept 5 bases outside the gene matches.

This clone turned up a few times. The CDR3 loop reads CASSSRRSTEAFF. CDR3 nucleotide sequence: TGTGCCAGCAGCTCTCGGCGTAGCACTGAAGCTTTCTTT. V gene TRBV7-9 combines with J gene TRBJ1-1; no firm D call. Germline CDR1 SEHNR, CDR2 FQNEAQ (reference sequence). The CDR3 is made up of 13 amino acids. V was cut by 4 bases and J by 4 bases, with 10 bases left in between.

CDR3 residues: CASSPGTDEKLFF. The DNA of the CDR3 is TGTGCCAGTAGTCCGGGGACAGACGAAAAACTGTTTTTT. J is TRBJ1-4 and V is TRBV19, with TRBD1 identical over 7 bases. The CDR3 length is 13 residues. The junction had 5 bases not matched to a gene; V was cut back by 5 bases and J by 8 bases. The germline V gene has CDR1 LNHDA and CDR2 SQIVND (reference sequence).

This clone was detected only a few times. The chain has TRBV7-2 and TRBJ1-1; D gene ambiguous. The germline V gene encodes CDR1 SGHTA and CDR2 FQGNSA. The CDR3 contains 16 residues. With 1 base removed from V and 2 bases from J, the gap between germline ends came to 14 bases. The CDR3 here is CASSLGGVRTNTEAFF. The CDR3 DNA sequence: TGTGCCAGCAGCTTAGGTGGGGTCAGAACTAACACTGAAGCTTTCTTT.

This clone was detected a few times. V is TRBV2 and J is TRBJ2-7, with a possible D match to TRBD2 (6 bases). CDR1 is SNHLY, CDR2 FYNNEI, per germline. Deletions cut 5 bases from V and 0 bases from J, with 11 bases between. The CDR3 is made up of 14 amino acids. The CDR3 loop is CASSIRELSYEQYV. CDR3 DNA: TGTGCCAGCAGTATCCGGGAGCTCTCCTACGAGCAGTACGTC.

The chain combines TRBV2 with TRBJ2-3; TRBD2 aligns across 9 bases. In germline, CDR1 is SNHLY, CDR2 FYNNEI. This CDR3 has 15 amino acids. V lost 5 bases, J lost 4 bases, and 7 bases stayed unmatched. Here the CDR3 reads CASSPLGGGADTQYF. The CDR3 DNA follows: TGTGCCAGCAGTCCCTTGGGCGGGGGGGCAGATACGCAGTATTTT. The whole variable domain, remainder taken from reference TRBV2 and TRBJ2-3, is EPEVTQTPSHQVTQMGQEVILRCVPISNHLYFYWYRQILGQKVEFLVSFYNNEISEKSEIFDDQFSVERPDGSNFTLKIRSTKLEDSAMYFCASSPLGGGADTQYFGPGTRLTVL.

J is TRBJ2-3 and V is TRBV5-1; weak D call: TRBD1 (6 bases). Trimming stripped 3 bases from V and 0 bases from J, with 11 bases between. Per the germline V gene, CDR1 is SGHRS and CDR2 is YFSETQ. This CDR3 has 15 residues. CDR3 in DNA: TGCGCCAGCAGCTCTACAGGGATGAGCACAGATACGCAGTATTTT. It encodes CASSSTGMSTDTQYF.

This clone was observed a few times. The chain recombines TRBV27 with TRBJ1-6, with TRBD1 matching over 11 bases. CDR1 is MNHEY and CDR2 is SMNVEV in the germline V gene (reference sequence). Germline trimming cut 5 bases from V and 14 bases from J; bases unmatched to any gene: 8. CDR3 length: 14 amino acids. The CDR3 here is CASSPGTGGRALHF. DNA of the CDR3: TGTGCCAGCAGTCCCGGGACAGGGGGTAGGGCCCTCCACTTT.

This CDR3 is CASSTRGRETQYF. In DNA form, the CDR3 reads TGTGCCAGCAGCACCAGGGGGAGAGAGACCCAGTACTTC. The chain employs TRBV5-4 and TRBJ2-5, with TRBD1 matching 7 bases. Germline V gene data show CDR1 as SGHNT and CDR2 as YYREEE (reference sequence). V shed 4 bases, J shed 4 bases, and the junction held 4 bases outside the gene matches. The CDR3 extends over 13 amino acids.

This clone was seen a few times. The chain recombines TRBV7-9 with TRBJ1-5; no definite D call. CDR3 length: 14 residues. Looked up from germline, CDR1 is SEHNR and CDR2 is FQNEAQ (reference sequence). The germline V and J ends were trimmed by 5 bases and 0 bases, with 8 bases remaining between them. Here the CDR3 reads CASSGSYSNQPQHF. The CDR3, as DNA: TGTGCCAGCAGCGGGAGTTATAGCAATCAGCCCCAGCATTTT. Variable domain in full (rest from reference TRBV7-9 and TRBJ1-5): DTGVSQNPRHKITKRGQNVTFRCDPISEHNRLYWYRQTLGQGPEFLTYFQNEAQLEKSRLLSDRFSAERPKGSFSTLEIQRTEQGDSAMYLCASSGSYSNQPQHFGDGTRLSIL.

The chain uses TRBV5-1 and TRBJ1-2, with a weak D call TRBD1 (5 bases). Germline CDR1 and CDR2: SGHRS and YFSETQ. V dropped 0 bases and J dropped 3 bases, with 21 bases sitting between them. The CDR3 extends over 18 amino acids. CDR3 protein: CASSLAPLGRTTDYGYTF. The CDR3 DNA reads TGCGCCAGCAGCTTGGCCCCTTTGGGACGGACGACTGACTATGGCTACACCTTC.

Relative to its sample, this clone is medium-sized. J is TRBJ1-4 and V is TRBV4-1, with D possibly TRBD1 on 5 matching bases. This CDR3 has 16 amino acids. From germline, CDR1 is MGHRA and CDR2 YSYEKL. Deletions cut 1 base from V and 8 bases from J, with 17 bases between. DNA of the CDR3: TGCGCCAGCAGCCAAGTACTTCGACGGGACTCGGAAAAACTGTTTTTT. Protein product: CASSQVLRRDSEKLFF.

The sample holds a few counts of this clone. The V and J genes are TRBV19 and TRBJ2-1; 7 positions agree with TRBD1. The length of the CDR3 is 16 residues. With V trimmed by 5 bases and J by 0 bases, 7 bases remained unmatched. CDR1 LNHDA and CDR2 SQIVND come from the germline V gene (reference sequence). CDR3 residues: CASSPRQGISYNEQFF. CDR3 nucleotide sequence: TGTGCCAGTAGTCCCCGACAGGGAATCTCCTACAATGAGCAGTTCTTC.

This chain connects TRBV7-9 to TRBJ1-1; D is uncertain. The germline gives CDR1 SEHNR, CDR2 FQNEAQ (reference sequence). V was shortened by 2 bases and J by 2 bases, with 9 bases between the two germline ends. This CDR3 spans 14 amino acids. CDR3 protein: CASSLLQSNTEAFF. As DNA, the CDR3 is TGTGCCAGCAGCTTACTACAGTCAAACACTGAAGCTTTCTTT.

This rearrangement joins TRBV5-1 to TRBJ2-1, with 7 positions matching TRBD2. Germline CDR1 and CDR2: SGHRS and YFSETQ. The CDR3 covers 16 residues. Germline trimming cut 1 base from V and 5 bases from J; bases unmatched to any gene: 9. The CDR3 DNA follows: TGCGCCAGCAGCTTGCGTCGACTAGCAATAAACAATGAGCAGTTCTTC. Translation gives CASSLRRLAINNEQFF. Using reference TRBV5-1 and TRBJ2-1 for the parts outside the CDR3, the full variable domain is KAGVTQTPRYLIKTRGQQVTLSCSPISGHRSVSWYQQTPGQGLQFLFEYFSETQRNKGNFPGRFSGRQFSNSRSEMNVSTLELGDSALYLCASSLRRLAINNEQFFGPGTRLTVL.

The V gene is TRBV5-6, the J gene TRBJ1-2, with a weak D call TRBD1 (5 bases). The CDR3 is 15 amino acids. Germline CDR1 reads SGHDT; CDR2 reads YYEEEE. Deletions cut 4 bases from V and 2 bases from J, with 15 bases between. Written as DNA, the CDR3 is TGTGCCAGCAGCCCGGAGCAGGGTTCAAACTATGGCTACACCTTC. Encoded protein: CASSPEQGSNYGYTF.

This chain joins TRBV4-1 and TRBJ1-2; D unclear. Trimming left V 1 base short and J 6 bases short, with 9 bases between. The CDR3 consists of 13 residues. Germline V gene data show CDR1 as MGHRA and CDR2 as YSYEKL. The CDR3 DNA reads TGCGCCAGCAGCCAAGGTATGAGGGATGGCTACACCTTC. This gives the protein CASSQGMRDGYTF.

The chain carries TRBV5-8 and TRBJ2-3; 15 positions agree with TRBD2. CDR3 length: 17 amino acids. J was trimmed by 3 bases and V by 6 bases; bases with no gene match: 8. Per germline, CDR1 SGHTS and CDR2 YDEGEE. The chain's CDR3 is CASNLRTSGRVTDTQYF. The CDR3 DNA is TGTGCCAGCAACCTGAGGACTAGCGGGAGGGTTACAGATACGCAGTATTTT. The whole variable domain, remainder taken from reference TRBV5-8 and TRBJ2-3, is EAGVTQSPTHLIKTRGQQATLRCSPISGHTSVYWYQQALGLGLQFLLWYDEGEERNRGNFPPRFSGRQFPNYSSELNVNALELEDSALYLCASNLRTSGRVTDTQYFGPGTRLTVL.

CDR3 sequence: CATSPAGGRGNSGNTIYF. Here the CDR3 DNA reads TGTGCCACCAGTCCAGCGGGGGGCAGGGGGAACTCTGGAAACACCATATATTTT. The rearrangement uses TRBV15 and TRBJ1-3; 7 nucleotides agree with TRBD1. Germline V gene lookup returns CDR1 LNHNV and CDR2 YYDKDF (reference sequence). The CDR3 has 18 residues. V gave up 6 bases and J gave up 0 bases; unmatched junction bases: 14.

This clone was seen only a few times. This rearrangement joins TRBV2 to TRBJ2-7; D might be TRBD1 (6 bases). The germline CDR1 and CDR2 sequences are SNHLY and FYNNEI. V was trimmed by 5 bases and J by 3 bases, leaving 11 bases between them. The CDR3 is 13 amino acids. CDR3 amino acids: CASSLGRGYEQYV. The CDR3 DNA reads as TGTGCCAGCAGTCTTGGCAGGGGCTACGAGCAGTACGTC.

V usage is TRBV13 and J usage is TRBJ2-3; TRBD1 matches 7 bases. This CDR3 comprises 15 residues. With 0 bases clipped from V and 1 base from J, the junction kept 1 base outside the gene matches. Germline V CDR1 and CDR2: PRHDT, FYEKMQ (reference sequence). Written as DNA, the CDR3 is TGTGCCAGCAGCTTAGGAGACAGGGGCACAGATACGCAGTATTTT. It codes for CASSLGDRGTDTQYF.

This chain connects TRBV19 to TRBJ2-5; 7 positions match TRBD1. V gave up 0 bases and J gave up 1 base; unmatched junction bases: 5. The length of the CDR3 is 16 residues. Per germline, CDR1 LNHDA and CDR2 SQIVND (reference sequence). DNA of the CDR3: TGTGCCAGTAGTATAGATGCCGGGACAGCCCAAGAGACCCAGTACTTC. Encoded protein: CASSIDAGTAQETQYF. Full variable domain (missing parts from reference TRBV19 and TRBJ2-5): DGGITQSPKYLFRKEGQNVTLSCEQNLNHDAMYWYRQDPGQGLRLIYYSQIVNDFQKGDIAEGYSVSREKKESFPLTVTSAQKNPTAFYLCASSIDAGTAQETQYFGPGTRLLVL.

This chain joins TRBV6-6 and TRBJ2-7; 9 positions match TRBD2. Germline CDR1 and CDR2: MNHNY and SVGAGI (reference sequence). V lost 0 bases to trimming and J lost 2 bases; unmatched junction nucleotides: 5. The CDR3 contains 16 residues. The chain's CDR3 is CASSYSPAGGPYEQYV. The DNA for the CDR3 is TGTGCCAGCAGTTACTCGCCAGCGGGGGGTCCCTACGAGCAGTACGTC.